This is a list of T cell receptor beta chains from one sample in a study of cytomegalovirus exposure and HLA in healthy donors. TCRdb's table, derived via immunoSEQ multiplex PCR, lists solely in-frame clones and lacks some. Of roughly 180,000 clones listed, roughly 84% were seen once; the top ten hold approximately 1.3%. The sample was PBMCs. The source of these receptors is a boy between 2 and 10 years old in good health and CMV-seronegative. The CDR3 runs from the conserved cysteine through the conserved F or W. D genes are given only for firm matches. Not all rows give a size; the values are once, few, many and, for expanded clones, a class.

>TRBJ1-5|NA|TRBV6-6|NA
CASESGAGSNQPQHF
TGTGCCAGCGAGAGCGGGGCGGGGAGCAATCAGCCCCAGCATTTT
>TRBJ2-1|TRBD2|TRBV7-6|few
CASSLRTSGNEQFF
TGTGCCAGCAGCTTAAGGACTAGCGGGAATGAGCAGTTCTTC
>TRBJ1-1|NA|TRBV6-1|NA
CASSEGVAFF
TGTGCCAGCAGTGAAGGAGTAGCTTTCTTT
>TRBJ1-4|NA|TRBV6-1|NA
CASSARATNEKLFF
TGTGCCAGCAGTGCCAGGGCAACTAATGAAAAACTGTTTTTT
>TRBJ2-5|TRBD1|TRBV6-7|NA
CASSYSISFEGDRGCGETQYF
TGTGCCAGCAGTTACTCGATATCTTTTGAAGGCGACAGGGGCTGTGGAGAGACCCAGTACTTC
>TRBJ1-1|NA|TRBV5-1|once
CASSWGGSNAEAFF
TGCGCCAGCAGCTGGGGGGGGTCGAACGCTGAAGCTTTCTTT
>TRBJ2-7|TRBD2|TRBV29-1|once
CSVVGVAGAYEQYF
TGCAGCGTTGTGGGGGTAGCGGGAGCCTACGAGCAGTACTTC
>TRBJ2-7|NA|TRBV6-5|NA
CASRKRQEPSYEQYF
TGTGCCAGCAGGAAAAGACAGGAACCCTCCTACGAGCAGTACTTC
>TRBJ2-3|TRBD2|TRBV5-1|NA
CASSLLAGGTDTQYF
TGCGCCAGCAGCTTGCTAGCGGGGGGCACAGATACGCAGTATTTT
>TRBJ2-3|NA|TRBV7-3|NA
CASSTGTLTDTQYF
TGTGCCAGCAGCACCGGGACTCTCACAGATACGCAGTATTTT
>TRBJ1-2|NA|TRBV5-6|few
CASSLGHRGRSGYTF
TGTGCCAGCAGCTTGGGACATCGGGGGAGGAGCGGCTACACCTTC
>TRBJ1-2|NA|TRBV29-1|NA
CSVQINYGYTF
TGCAGCGTTCAGATTAACTATGGCTACACCTTC
>TRBJ2-1|NA|TRBV4-3|NA
CASSQSLDPGAEQFF
TGCGCCAGCAGTCAATCCCTAGACCCAGGGGCTGAGCAGTTCTTC
>TRBJ1-1|NA|TRBV21-1|NA
CASSADRDENTEAFF
TGTGCCAGCAGCGCAGACAGGGATGAGAACACTGAAGCTTTCTTT
>TRBJ2-7|NA|TRBV25-1|NA
CASSESSGADEQYF
TGTGCCAGCAGTGAATCGTCGGGAGCCGACGAGCAGTACTTC
>TRBJ2-5|NA|TRBV5-4|NA
CASSLDGSAFSQYF
TGTGCCAGCAGCTTGGACGGGAGCGCCTTCTCCCAGTACTTC
>TRBJ2-1|TRBD1|TRBV4-3|few
CASSQGGTGQFF
TGCGCCAGCAGCCAAGGTGGGACAGGGCAGTTCTTC
>TRBJ2-1|NA|TRBV6-6|once
CASSYSDSSNEQFF
TGTGCCAGCAGTTACTCCGACAGTTCCAATGAGCAGTTCTTC
>TRBJ2-1|NA|TRBV6-5|NA
CASSYSTIGEQFF
TGTGCCAGCAGTTACTCGACAATTGGCGAGCAGTTCTTC
>TRBJ2-5|TRBD1|TRBV5-1|NA
CASSPGQGSETQYF
TGCGCCAGCAGCCCGGGACAGGGATCGGAGACCCAGTACTTC
>TRBJ1-1|TRBD1|TRBV27|NA
CASSSPTGRRTEAFF
TGTGCCAGCAGTTCTCCGACAGGGAGAAGGACTGAAGCTTTCTTT
>TRBJ2-1|TRBD1|TRBV6-1|NA
CASSYTGEREQFF
TGTGCCAGCAGCTACACAGGGGAAAGGGAGCAGTTCTTC
>TRBJ1-4|TRBD1|TRBV29-1|NA
CSVNSPTGTGDEKLFF
TGCAGCGTGAACAGCCCCACCGGGACAGGGGACGAAAAACTGTTTTTT
>TRBJ2-1|NA|TRBV7-2|NA
CASSVSGEQFF
TGTGCCAGCAGCGTGAGCGGTGAGCAGTTCTTC
>TRBJ1-4|NA|TRBV5-1|NA
CASSTQGSANEKLFF
TGCGCCAGCAGTACCCAGGGATCGGCTAATGAAAAACTGTTTTTT
>TRBJ2-5|NA|TRBV4-3|NA
CASSTGDQETQYF
TGCGCCAGCTCTACGGGGGACCAAGAGACCCAGTACTTC
>TRBJ1-3|TRBD1|TRBV6-1|NA
CASREQGAQGNTIYF
TGTGCCAGCAGGGAACAGGGGGCGCAGGGAAACACCATATATTTT
>TRBJ1-1|NA|TRBV7-9|NA
CASSYRDTNTEAFF
TGTGCCAGCAGCTACCGGGACACAAACACTGAAGCTTTCTTT
>TRBJ1-6|NA|TRBV7-2|NA
CASSGEPVRYNSPLHF
TGTGCCAGCAGCGGGGAGCCAGTCCGTTATAATTCACCCCTCCACTTT
>TRBJ2-2|TRBD2|TRBV7-9|NA
CASSFTSGGANTGELFF
TGTGCCAGCAGCTTTACTAGCGGGGGAGCGAACACCGGGGAGCTGTTTTTT
>TRBJ2-1|NA|TRBV10-1|NA
CASIRLRLVYFHEQFF
TGCGCCAGCATAAGGTTGCGGCTAGTCTATTTTCATGAGCAGTTCTTC
>TRBJ2-1|NA|TRBV5-1|NA
CATATGVRSYNEQFF
TGCGCCACTGCGACCGGGGTGCGCTCCTACAATGAGCAGTTCTTC
>TRBJ1-2|NA|TRBV4-3|NA
CASSQVVRGKGGYTF
TGCGCCAGCAGCCAAGTTGTTCGGGGGAAGGGTGGCTACACCTTC
>TRBJ2-7|TRBD2|TRBV4-1|NA
CASSPLPSGQGYEQYF
TGCGCCAGCAGCCCACTACCTAGCGGCCAAGGGTACGAGCAGTACTTC
>TRBJ2-7|TRBD1|TRBV7-9|NA
CASRFGTGGEQYF
TGTGCCAGCAGGTTCGGGACAGGGGGCGAGCAGTACTTC
>TRBJ2-7|TRBD2|TRBV30|few
CAWSGTRGEQYF
TGTGCCTGGAGTGGGACTAGGGGCGAGCAGTACTTC
>TRBJ2-1|TRBD1|TRBV2|NA
CASSDFDRAYNEQFF
TGTGCCAGCAGTGATTTCGACAGGGCTTACAATGAGCAGTTCTTC
>TRBJ2-2|NA|TRBV7-9|NA
CASSPASNTGELFF
TGTGCCAGCAGCCCCGCGTCGAACACCGGGGAGCTGTTTTTT
>TRBJ2-1|NA|TRBV7-8|NA
CASSLRAGTDYNEQFF
TGTGCCAGCAGCTTAAGGGCCGGGACTGACTACAATGAGCAGTTCTTC
>TRBJ2-5|NA|TRBV7-9|once
CASSFFPEFQETQYF
TGTGCCAGCAGCTTTTTTCCCGAGTTCCAAGAGACCCAGTACTTC
>TRBJ2-2|NA|TRBV4-2|few
CASSQDGQGTGELFF
TGTGCCAGCAGCCAAGATGGACAAGGCACCGGGGAGCTGTTTTTT
>TRBJ1-1|NA|TRBV7-7|NA
CASSSGVPTEAFF
TGTGCCAGCAGCTCAGGGGTTCCCACTGAAGCTTTCTTT
>TRBJ1-2|NA|TRBV7-2|NA
CASTLGSSGGYTF
TGTGCCAGCACCTTGGGCTCCAGCGGGGGCTACACCTTC
>TRBJ2-7|TRBD2|TRBV19|few
CASSMTSGRTKQYF
TGTGCCAGTAGTATGACTAGCGGGAGAACTAAGCAGTACTTC
>TRBJ1-4|NA|TRBV5-6|NA
CASSLSRPGLNEKLFF
TGTGCCAGCAGCCTTTCACGCCCAGGCCTTAATGAAAAACTGTTTTTT
>TRBJ1-2|TRBD1|TRBV4-1|NA
CASSPVTGGFGYTF
TGCGCCAGCAGCCCAGTTACAGGGGGGTTTGGCTACACCTTC
>TRBJ2-6|TRBD1|TRBV9|few
CASSVDRSYSGANVLTF
TGTGCCAGCAGCGTGGACAGGTCGTACTCTGGGGCCAACGTCCTGACTTTC
>TRBJ2-1|TRBD1|TRBV10-3|NA
CAISSDREFYNEQFF
TGTGCCATCAGTTCGGACAGGGAATTTTACAATGAGCAGTTCTTC
>TRBJ1-5|NA|TRBV4-1|NA
CASSKESVRGQPQHF
TGCGCCAGCAGCAAGGAGAGCGTACGGGGTCAGCCCCAGCATTTT
>TRBJ2-2|NA|TRBV7-9|NA
CASSLVGTQAGNTGELFF
TGTGCCAGCAGCTTAGTCGGGACTCAGGCGGGGAACACCGGGGAGCTGTTTTTT
>TRBJ2-1|TRBD1|TRBV6-5|NA
CASSPGTGTVHEQFF
TGTGCCAGCAGCCCCGGGACAGGGACGGTCCATGAGCAGTTCTTC
>TRBJ2-1|NA|TRBV7-7|NA
CASSFGPRNEQFF
TGTGCTAGCAGCTTTGGCCCGCGGAATGAGCAGTTCTTC
>TRBJ2-6|TRBD1|TRBV15|once
CATSRDRDSSSSGANVLTF
TGTGCCACCAGCAGAGATCGGGACAGTAGCAGCTCTGGGGCCAACGTCCTGACTTTC
>TRBJ2-2|NA|TRBV10-3|NA
CAISGTGSGTGELFF
TGTGCCATCAGTGGAACCGGGAGCGGCACCGGGGAGCTGTTTTTT
>TRBJ1-1|NA|TRBV10-2|few
CASSESTASKPEAFF
TGCGCCAGCAGTGAGTCGACAGCGAGCAAACCTGAAGCTTTCTTT
>TRBJ2-1|TRBD2|TRBV5-6|NA
CASSLGRGGSEQFF
TGTGCCAGCAGCTTGGGACGGGGGGGCAGTGAGCAGTTCTTC
>TRBJ2-1|NA|TRBV15|NA
CATSRDIRGNSYNEQFF
TGTGCCACCAGCAGAGATATTCGGGGTAACTCCTACAATGAGCAGTTCTTC
>TRBJ2-7|TRBD2|TRBV4-2|NA
CASSQEGSSGIYEQYF
TGTGCCAGCAGCCAAGAGGGTTCCAGCGGGATATACGAGCAGTACTTC
>TRBJ1-5|NA|TRBV29-1|NA
CSVPGDHSNQPQHF
TGCAGCGTACCAGGCGACCATAGCAATCAGCCCCAGCATTTT
>TRBJ1-2|TRBD1|TRBV30|NA
CAWSAWGQGNYGYTF
TGTGCCTGGAGCGCCTGGGGACAGGGGAACTATGGCTACACCTTC